This T cell receptor (beta chain) was recovered during a study of blood T cell repertoires in COVID-19. In the study overall: COVID-19 samples collected from the United States, Italy and Spain covered acute and convalescent phases.

Enrolled through a virtual design, the participants were between roughly 18 and 100 years of age and came from about two dozen US areas. The study assigned cohorts using participant-reported clinical history. Profiled with immunoSEQ multiplex PCR; TCRdb holds only in-frame clones, not every one. Altogether some 200,000 clones are present, 80% to 90% being singletons, with the ten largest covering approximately 3.4%. Material: PBMCs or T cells enriched from blood (not recorded which). The sequence derives from a woman aged 18-29 years in a cohort exposed to, infected with or recovered from COVID-19 (not recorded which).

CDR3 sequence (DNA): TGTGCCAGCAGTCCGACAGGGGACACTGAAGCTTTCTTT. The encoded protein is CASSPTGDTEAFF. V gene TRBV12-3 or TRBV12-4 combines with J gene TRBJ1-1; the match to TRBD1 covers 8 bases. The junction had 2 bases not matched to a gene; V was cut back by 5 bases and J by 3 bases. The CDR3 is made up of 13 amino acids.